This TCR beta chain comes out of a study of PD-1 blockade in classical Hodgkin lymphoma. Regarding the study as a whole: The origin of the repertoire differences remains undefined, with disease activity or prior therapy as possible causes.

Sequenced by immunoSEQ multiplex PCR; TCRdb stores in-frame clones only, minus some. The table includes about 110,000 clones, about 89% detected once. The germline V gene has CDR1 SNHLY and CDR2 FYNNEI. V dropped 3 bases and J dropped 10 bases, with 9 bases sitting between them. This CDR3 is built from 11 residues. Concerning this clone itself: Its antigen remains unknown.

Every single patient, without exception, relapsed after autologous stem cell transplantation, and brentuximab vedotin exposure varied. The sequence came from a human donor with classical Hodgkin lymphoma. Here the sequenced sample was peripheral blood mononuclear cells (PBMCs), taken before the second cycle of nivolumab. The J gene is TRBJ1-1, the V gene TRBV2; D call uncertain. CDR3 sequence reads: CASSERVRAFF. As DNA, the CDR3 is TGTGCCAGCAGTGAGAGGGTAAGAGCTTTCTTT.